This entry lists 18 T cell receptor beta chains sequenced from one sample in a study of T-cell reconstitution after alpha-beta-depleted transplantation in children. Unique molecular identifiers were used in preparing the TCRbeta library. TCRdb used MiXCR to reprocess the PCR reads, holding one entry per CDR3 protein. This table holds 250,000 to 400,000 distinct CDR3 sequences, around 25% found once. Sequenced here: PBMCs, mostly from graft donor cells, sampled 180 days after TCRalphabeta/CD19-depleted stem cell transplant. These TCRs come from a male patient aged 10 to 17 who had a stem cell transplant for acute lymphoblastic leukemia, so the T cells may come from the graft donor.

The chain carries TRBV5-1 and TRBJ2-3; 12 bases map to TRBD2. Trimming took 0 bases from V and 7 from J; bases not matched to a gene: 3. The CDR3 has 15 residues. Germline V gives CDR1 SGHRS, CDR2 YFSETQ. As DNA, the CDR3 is TGCGCCAGCAGCTTGGTTACTAGCGGGGGGTATACGCAGTATTTT. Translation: CASSLVTSGGYTQYF.

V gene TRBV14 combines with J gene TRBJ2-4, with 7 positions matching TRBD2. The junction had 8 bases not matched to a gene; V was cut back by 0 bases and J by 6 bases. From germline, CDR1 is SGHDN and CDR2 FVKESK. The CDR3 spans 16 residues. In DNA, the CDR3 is TGTGCCAGCAGCCAAGAGGTGGGACTACTAGGAAACATTCAGTACTTC. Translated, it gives CASSQEVGLLGNIQYF.

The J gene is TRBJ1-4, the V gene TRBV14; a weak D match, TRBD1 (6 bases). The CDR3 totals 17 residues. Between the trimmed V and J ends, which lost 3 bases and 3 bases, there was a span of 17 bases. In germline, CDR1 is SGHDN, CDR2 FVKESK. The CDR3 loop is CASSQSLLRGSNEKLFF. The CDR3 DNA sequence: TGTGCCAGCAGCCAGTCTCTCCTCAGGGGATCTAATGAAAAACTGTTTTTT.

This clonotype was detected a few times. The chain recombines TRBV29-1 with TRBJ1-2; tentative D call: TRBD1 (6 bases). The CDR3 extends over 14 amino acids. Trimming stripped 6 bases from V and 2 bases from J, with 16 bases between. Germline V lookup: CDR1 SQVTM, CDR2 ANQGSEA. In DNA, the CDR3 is TGCAGCGTCCGCTGGGACAACATCAACTATGGCTACACCTTC. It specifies CSVRWDNINYGYTF.

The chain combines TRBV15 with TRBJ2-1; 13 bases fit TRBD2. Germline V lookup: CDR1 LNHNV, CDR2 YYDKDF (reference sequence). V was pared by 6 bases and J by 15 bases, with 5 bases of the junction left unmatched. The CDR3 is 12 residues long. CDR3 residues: CATRGLAGKGFF. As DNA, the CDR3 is TGTGCCACCAGGGGACTAGCGGGAAAGGGGTTCTTC.

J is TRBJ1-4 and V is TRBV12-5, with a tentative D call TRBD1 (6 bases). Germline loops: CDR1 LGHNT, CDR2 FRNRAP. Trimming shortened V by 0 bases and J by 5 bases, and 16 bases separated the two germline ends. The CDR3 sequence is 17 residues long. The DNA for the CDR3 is TGTGCTAGTGGTTTGGTACTGACAGGCGGGAACAATGAAAAACTGTTTTTT. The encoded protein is CASGLVLTGGNNEKLFF.

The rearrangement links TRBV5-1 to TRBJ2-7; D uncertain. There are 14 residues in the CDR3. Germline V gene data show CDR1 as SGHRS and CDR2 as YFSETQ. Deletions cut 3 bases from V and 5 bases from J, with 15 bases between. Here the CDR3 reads CASSSFAAFDEQYF. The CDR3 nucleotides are TGCGCCAGCAGCTCTTTTGCCGCGTTCGACGAGCAGTACTTC.

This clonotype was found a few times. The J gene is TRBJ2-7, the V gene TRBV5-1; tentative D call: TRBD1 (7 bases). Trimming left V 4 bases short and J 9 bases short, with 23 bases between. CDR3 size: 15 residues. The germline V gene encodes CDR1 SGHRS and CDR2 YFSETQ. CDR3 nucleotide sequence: TGCGCCAGCAGCCCAGGGGGGCACTCCACTGAGGGGCAGTACTTC. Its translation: CASSPGGHSTEGQYF.

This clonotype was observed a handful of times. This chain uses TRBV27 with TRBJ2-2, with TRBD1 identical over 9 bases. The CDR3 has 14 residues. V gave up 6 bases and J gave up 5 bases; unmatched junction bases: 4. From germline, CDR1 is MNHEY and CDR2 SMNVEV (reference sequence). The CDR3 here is CASRPGQGTGELFF. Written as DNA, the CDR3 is TGTGCCAGCAGACCGGGACAGGGAACCGGGGAGCTGTTTTTT.

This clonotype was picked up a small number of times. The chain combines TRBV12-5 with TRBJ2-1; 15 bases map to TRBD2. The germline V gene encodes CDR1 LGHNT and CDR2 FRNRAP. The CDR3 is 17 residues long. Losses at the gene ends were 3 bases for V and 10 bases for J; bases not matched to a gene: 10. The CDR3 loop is CASGFSGLAGGMGEQFF. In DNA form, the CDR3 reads TGTGCTAGTGGTTTCTCGGGACTAGCGGGAGGTATGGGGGAGCAGTTCTTC.

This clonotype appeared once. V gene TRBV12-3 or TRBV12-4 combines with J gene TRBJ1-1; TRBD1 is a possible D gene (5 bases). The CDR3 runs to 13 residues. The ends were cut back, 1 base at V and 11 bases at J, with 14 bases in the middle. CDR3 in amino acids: CASSLGWTDTAFF. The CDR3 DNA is TGTGCCAGCAGTTTAGGGTGGACGGACACTGCTTTCTTT.

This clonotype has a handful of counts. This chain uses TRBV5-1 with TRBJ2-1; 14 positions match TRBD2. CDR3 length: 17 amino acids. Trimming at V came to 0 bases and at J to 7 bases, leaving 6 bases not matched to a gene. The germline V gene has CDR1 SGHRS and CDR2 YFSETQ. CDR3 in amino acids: CASSLASGLAGANEQFF. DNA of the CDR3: TGCGCCAGCAGCTTGGCCTCGGGACTAGCGGGAGCGAATGAGCAGTTCTTC.

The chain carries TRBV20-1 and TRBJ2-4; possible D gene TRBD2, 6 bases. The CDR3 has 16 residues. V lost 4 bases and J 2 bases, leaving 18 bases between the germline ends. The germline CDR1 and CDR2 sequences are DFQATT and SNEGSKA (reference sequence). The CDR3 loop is CSATPEAGRSKNIQYF. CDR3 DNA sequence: TGCAGTGCTACCCCAGAGGCAGGGAGGTCCAAAAACATTCAGTACTTC.

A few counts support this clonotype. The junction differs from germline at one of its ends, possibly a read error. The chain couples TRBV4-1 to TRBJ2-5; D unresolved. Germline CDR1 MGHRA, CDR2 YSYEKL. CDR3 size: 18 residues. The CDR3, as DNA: TGCGCCAGCAGCCAAGGAGAGAGTCTAGTCGGAGTCCAAGGGACCCAGTACTTC. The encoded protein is CASSQGESLVGVQGTQYF.

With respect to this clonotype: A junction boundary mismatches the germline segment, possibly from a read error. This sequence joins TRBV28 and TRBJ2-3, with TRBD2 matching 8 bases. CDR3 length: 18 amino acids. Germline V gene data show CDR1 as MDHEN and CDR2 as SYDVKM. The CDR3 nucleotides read TGTGCCAACAGTTTCCAACTATCGGGGGGGTTTAGCACAGATACGCAGTATTTT. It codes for CANSFQLSGGFSTDTQYF.

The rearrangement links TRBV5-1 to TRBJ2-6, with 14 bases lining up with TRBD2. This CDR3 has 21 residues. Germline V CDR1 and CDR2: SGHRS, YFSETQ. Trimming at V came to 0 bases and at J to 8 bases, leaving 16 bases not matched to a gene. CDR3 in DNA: TGCGCCAGCAGCTTGGCCAGATACTTACCGGGACTAGCGGGAGAGCCCAACGTCCTGACTTTC. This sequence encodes CASSLARYLPGLAGEPNVLTF.

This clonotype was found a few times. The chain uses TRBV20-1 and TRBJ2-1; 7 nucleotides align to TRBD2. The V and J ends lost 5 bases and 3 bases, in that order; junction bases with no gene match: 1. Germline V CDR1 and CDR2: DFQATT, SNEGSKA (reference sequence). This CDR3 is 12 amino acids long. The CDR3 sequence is CSARTSYNEQFF. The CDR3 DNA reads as TGCAGTGCTCGGACTAGCTACAATGAGCAGTTCTTC.

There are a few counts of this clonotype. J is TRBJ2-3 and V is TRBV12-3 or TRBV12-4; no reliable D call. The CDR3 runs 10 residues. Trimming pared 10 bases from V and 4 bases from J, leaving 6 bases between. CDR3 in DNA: TGTGCCACTCTAGCAGATACGCAGTATTTT. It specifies CATLADTQYF.